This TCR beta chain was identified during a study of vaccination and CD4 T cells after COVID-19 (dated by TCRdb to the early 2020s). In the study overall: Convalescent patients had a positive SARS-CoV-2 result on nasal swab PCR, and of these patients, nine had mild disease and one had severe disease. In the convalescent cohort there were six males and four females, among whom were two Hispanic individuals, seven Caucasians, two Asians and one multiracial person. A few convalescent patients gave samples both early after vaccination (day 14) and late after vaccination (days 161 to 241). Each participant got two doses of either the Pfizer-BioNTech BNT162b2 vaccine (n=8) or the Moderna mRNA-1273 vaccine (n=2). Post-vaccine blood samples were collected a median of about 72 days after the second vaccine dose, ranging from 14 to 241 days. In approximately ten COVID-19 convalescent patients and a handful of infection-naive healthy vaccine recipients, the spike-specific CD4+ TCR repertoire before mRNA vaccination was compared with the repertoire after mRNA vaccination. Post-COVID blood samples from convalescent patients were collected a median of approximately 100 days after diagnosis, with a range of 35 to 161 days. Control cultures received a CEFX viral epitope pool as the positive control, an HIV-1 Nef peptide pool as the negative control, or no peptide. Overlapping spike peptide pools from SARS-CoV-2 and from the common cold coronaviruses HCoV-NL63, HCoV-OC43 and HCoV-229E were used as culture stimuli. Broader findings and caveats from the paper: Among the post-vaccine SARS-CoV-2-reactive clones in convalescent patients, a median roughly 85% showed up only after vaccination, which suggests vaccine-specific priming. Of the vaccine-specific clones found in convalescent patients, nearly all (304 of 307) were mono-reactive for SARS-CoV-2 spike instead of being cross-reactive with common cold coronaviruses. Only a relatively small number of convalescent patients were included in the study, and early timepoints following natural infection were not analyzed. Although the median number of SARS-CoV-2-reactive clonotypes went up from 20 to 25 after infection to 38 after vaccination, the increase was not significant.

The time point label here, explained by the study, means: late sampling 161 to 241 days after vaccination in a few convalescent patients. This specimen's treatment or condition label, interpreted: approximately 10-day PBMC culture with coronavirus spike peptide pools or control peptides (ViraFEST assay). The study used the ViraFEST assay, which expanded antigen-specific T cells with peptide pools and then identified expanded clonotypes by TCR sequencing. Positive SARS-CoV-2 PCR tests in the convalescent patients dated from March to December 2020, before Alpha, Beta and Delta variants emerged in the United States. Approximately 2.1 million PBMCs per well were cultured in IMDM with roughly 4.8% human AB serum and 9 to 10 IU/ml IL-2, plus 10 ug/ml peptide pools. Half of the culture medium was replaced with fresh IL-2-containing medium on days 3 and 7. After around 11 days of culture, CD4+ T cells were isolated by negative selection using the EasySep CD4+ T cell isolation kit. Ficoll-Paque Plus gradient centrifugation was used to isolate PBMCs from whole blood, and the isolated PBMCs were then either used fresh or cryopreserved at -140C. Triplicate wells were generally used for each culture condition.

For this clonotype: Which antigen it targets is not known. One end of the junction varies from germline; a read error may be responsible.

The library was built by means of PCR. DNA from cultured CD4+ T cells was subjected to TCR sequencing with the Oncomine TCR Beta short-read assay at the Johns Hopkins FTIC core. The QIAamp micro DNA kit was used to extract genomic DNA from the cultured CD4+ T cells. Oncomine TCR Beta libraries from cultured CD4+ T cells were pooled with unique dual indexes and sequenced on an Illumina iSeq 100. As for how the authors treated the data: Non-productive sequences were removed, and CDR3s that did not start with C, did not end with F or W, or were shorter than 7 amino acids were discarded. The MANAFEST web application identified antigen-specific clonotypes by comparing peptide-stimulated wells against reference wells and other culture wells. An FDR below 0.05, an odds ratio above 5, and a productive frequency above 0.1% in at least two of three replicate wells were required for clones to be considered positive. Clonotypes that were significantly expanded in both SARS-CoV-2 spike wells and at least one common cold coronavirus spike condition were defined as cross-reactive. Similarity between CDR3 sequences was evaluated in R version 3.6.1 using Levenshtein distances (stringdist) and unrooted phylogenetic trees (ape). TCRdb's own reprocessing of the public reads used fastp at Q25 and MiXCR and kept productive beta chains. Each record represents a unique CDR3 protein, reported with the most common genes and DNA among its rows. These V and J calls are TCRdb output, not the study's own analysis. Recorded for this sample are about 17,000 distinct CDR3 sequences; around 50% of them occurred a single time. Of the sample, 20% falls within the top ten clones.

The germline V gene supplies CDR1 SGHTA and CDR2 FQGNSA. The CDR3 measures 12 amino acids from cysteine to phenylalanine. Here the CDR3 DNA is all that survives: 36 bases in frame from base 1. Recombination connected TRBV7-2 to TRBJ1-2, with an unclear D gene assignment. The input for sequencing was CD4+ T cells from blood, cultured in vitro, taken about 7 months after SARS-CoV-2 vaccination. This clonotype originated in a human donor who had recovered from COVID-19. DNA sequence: TGTGCCAGCAGCTTAGGGAACTTTGGCTACACCTTC. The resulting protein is CASSLGNFGYTF.